The 19 T cell receptor beta chains below come from one sample, sequenced in a study of shared clonotypes between healthy human individuals. Measured with immunoSEQ multiplex PCR; TCRdb has only the in-frame clones, and not every one. The sample includes under 1,100,000 clones, more than 60% of them seen just once. Sequenced material: memory CD4+ T cells sorted from blood. Subset of the sample: CD45RA-negative fraction. These receptors all come from a man aged 18 to 35 in good health.

V and J are TRBV7-2 and TRBJ2-7; a possible D gene is TRBD2 (6 bases). This CDR3 region has 12 residues. Germline V CDR1 and CDR2: SGHTA, FQGNSA. The V end lost 2 bases, the J end lost 6 bases, and 8 bases lay between the germline ends. The CDR3 DNA is TGTGCCAGCAGCTTACGGGGGTCCGAGCAGTACTTC. Protein sequence: CASSLRGSEQYF.

The chain uses TRBV6-1 and TRBJ2-2; D remains ambiguous. The germline V gene encodes CDR1 MNHNS and CDR2 SASEGT. The CDR3 length is 14 residues. Trimming took 8 bases from V and 2 from J, leaving 12 bases between them. The CDR3 loop is CASGKGANTGELFF. CDR3 sequence (DNA): TGTGCCAGCGGTAAAGGAGCTAACACCGGGGAGCTGTTTTTT.

V is TRBV7-9 and J is TRBJ1-2; 12 nucleotides align to TRBD1. CDR1 SEHNR and CDR2 FQNEAQ come from the germline V gene (reference sequence). Trimming at V came to 4 bases and at J to 4 bases, leaving 10 bases not matched to a gene. The CDR3 length is 17 residues. The CDR3 DNA reads as TGTGCCAGCAGCTCGGCCGGGACAGGGGGCTCCGGCTATGGCTACACCTTC. This sequence encodes CASSSAGTGGSGYGYTF.

This clone was seen a single time. Written as DNA, the CDR3 is TGTGCCAGCAGCGATCGATGGGGCCGGCCCTCCTACGAGCAGTACTTC. It specifies CASSDRWGRPSYEQYF. The chain is built from TRBV7-2 and TRBJ2-7, with a weak D call TRBD1 (5 bases). The CDR3 has 16 amino acids. V lost 5 bases to trimming and J lost 0 bases, with 17 bases between them. From germline, CDR1 is SGHTA and CDR2 FQGNSA.

This clone was observed once. The same CDR3 is also encoded by other DNA sequences in this sample. V usage is TRBV6-1 and J usage is TRBJ1-5; 8 bases agree with TRBD1. The germline V gene encodes CDR1 MNHNS and CDR2 SASEGT. Germline trimming cut 4 bases from V and 1 base from J; bases unmatched to any gene: 0. The CDR3 is 14 residues long. CDR3 nucleotide sequence: TGTGCCAGCAGTGGGACAGGGAGCAATCAGCCCCAGCATTTT. This codes for CASSGTGSNQPQHF.

V and J are TRBV28 and TRBJ1-4; 8 bases match TRBD1. Germline lookup yields CDR1 MDHEN and CDR2 SYDVKM. The CDR3 runs to 14 residues. The J segment lost 4 bases and the V segment lost 5 bases, leaving 3 bases of the junction unmatched. CDR3 nucleotide sequence: TGTGCCAGCAGTGCGACAGGGGTTAATGAAAAACTGTTTTTT. It specifies CASSATGVNEKLFF.

V usage is TRBV5-4 and J usage is TRBJ2-7; no clear D gene. CDR3 length: 15 amino acids. Germline V CDR1 and CDR2: SGHNT, YYREEE (reference sequence). V lost 5 bases and J lost 0, with 15 bases in between. The CDR3 coding sequence is TGTGCCAGCAGGTATTGGACGCCGAACTCCTACGAGCAGTACTTC. Translating it yields CASRYWTPNSYEQYF.

The chain combines TRBV6-1 with TRBJ2-2; D is possibly TRBD1 (6 bases). This CDR3 spans 14 amino acids. The V gene's germline CDR1 is MNHNS and CDR2 SASEGT. The V and J ends lost 8 bases and 7 bases respectively, with 17 bases between them. The CDR3 reads CASVFTGLGGELFF. As DNA, the CDR3 is TGTGCCAGCGTCTTTACAGGGTTAGGCGGGGAGCTGTTTTTT.

The J gene is TRBJ2-6, the V gene TRBV5-1; a possible D gene is TRBD1 (5 bases). Germline V gives CDR1 SGHRS, CDR2 YFSETQ. V gave up 2 bases and J gave up 0 bases, with 6 bases separating them. The CDR3 sequence is 15 residues long. CDR3 DNA: TGCGCCAGCAGCTTTCAGGGCTCTGGGGCCAACGTCCTGACTTTC. Encoded protein: CASSFQGSGANVLTF.

The rearrangement joins TRBV9 to TRBJ2-3; TRBD2 matches 10 bases. The CDR3 totals 16 residues. Germline lookup yields CDR1 SGDLS and CDR2 YYNGEE. The junction had 4 bases not matched to a gene; V was cut back by 0 bases and J by 3 bases. The DNA for the CDR3 is TGTGCCAGCAGCGTAGCAGCGGGGGGGGATACAGATACGCAGTATTTT. This gives the protein CASSVAAGGDTDTQYF.

This clone came up once. The chain carries TRBV2 and TRBJ1-5, with unresolved D. Germline V gives CDR1 SNHLY, CDR2 FYNNEI. Trimming stripped 1 base from V and 1 base from J, with 8 bases between. This CDR3 region has 15 residues. The CDR3 nucleotides are TGTGCCAGCAGTGAAGGTCGGATAAGCAATCAGCCCCAGCATTTT. This gives the protein CASSEGRISNQPQHF.

The rearrangement joins TRBV4-3 to TRBJ1-4; the D gene is possibly TRBD1 (5 bases). The length of the CDR3 is 17 residues. Trimming cost V 0 bases and J 7 bases, with 18 bases left between them. Germline V gene data show CDR1 as LGHNA and CDR2 as YSLEER. Here the CDR3 DNA reads TGCGCCAGCAGCCAAGACCTAATCCGGGGGGGGAGTGAAAAACTGTTTTTT. Amino acid sequence: CASSQDLIRGGSEKLFF.

V is TRBV12-2 and J is TRBJ2-1; the table's D call TRBD1 went unverified against the DNA. TRBV12-2 is assigned pseudogene status. This CDR3 region has 11 residues. The CDR3 reads CASRLGAQQFF. The CDR3 region has the DNA TGTGCAAGTCGCTTAGGGGCACAGCAGTTCTTC.

The rearrangement uses TRBV19 and TRBJ2-1; a weak D match, TRBD1 (5 bases). There are 12 residues in the CDR3. The V gene's germline CDR1 is LNHDA and CDR2 SQIVND (reference sequence). With 4 bases removed from V and 7 bases from J, the gap between germline ends came to 8 bases. The CDR3 reads CASSTSGNEQFF. CDR3 DNA: TGTGCCAGTAGTACCTCAGGGAATGAGCAGTTCTTC. Variable domain in full (rest from reference TRBV19 and TRBJ2-1): DGGITQSPKYLFRKEGQNVTLSCEQNLNHDAMYWYRQDPGQGLRLIYYSQIVNDFQKGDIAEGYSVSREKKESFPLTVTSAQKNPTAFYLCASSTSGNEQFFGPGTRLTVL.

This chain connects TRBV19 to TRBJ1-5; no clear D. Germline lookup yields CDR1 LNHDA and CDR2 SQIVND (reference sequence). Trimming stripped 2 bases from V and 0 bases from J, with 14 bases between. The CDR3 covers 17 residues. This CDR3 is CASSIKSLGSSNQPQHF. The CDR3 coding sequence is TGTGCCAGTAGTATAAAATCGTTAGGGAGTAGCAATCAGCCCCAGCATTTT.

The chain carries TRBV4-3 and TRBJ2-1; maybe TRBD1 (6 bases). CDR1 LGHNA and CDR2 YSLEER come from the germline V gene. The CDR3 spans 14 residues. V was pared by 1 base and J by 7 bases, with 11 bases between. The CDR3 sequence: CASSQGTGKNEQFF. The CDR3 nucleotides read TGCGCCAGCAGCCAAGGCACAGGGAAGAATGAGCAGTTCTTC.

The J gene is TRBJ2-5, the V gene TRBV19, with D possibly being TRBD2 (7 bases). This CDR3 spans 14 amino acids. CDR1 LNHDA and CDR2 SQIVND come from the germline V gene (reference sequence). Trimming took off 3 bases at V and 4 bases at J, with 12 bases between the two ends. This CDR3 reads CASSMGGLGETQYF. CDR3 nucleotides: TGTGCCAGTAGTATGGGGGGGCTGGGAGAGACCCAGTACTTC.

This chain links TRBV5-4 with TRBJ2-2; TRBD1 or TRBD2 may be the D gene (6 bases each). CDR1 SGHNT and CDR2 YYREEE come from the germline V gene (reference sequence). The CDR3 is 16 amino acids. The ends were cut back, 0 bases at V and 3 bases at J, with 12 bases in the middle. CDR3 residues: CASSLGERGDTGELFF. CDR3 sequence (DNA): TGTGCCAGCAGCTTGGGGGAAAGGGGGGACACCGGGGAGCTGTTTTTT.

As regards this clone: Distinct nucleotide sequences in the sample also encode this CDR3. The chain recombines TRBV5-4 with TRBJ2-7; a weak D match, TRBD1 (6 bases). The CDR3 is made up of 14 amino acids. Per the germline V gene, CDR1 is SGHNT and CDR2 is YYREEE (reference sequence). V dropped 4 bases and J dropped 0 bases, with 11 bases sitting between them. DNA of the CDR3: TGTGCCAGCAGCCCAGACAGGTACTCCTACGAGCAGTACTTC. This sequence encodes CASSPDRYSYEQYF.